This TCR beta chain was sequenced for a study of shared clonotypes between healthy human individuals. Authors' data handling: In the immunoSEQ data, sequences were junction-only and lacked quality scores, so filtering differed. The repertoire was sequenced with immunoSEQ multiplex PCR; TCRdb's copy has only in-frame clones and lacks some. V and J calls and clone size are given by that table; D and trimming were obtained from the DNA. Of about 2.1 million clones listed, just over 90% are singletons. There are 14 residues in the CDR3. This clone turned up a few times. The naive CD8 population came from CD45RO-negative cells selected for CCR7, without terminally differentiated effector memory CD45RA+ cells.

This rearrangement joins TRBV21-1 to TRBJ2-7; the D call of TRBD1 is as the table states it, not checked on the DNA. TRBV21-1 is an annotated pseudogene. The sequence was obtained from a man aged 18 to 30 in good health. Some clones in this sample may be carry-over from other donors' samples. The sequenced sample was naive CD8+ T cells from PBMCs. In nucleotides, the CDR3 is TGTGCCAGCAGCAAAACAGGGCCCTCCTACGAGCAGTACTTC. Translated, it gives CASSKTGPSYEQYF.